This entry lists 19 T cell receptor beta chains sequenced from one sample in a study of breast tumors, draining lymph nodes, adjacent tissues. In TCRdb, the multiplex PCR reads were re-called with MiXCR into one record per CDR3 protein. The profile shows about 130,000 distinct CDR3 sequences, around 20% of them singletons. Breast cancer patients provided tissue from their axillary draining lymph nodes. Source material: axillary lymph node tissue. Source of these receptors: a female donor with breast cancer. Some clones in this sample may be carry-over from other donors' samples.

Of note for this clonotype: This likely comes from a read error, as the CDR3 has no conserved phenylalanine or tryptophan at its end. This rearrangement joins TRBV11-1 to TRBJ2-5; D is perhaps TRBD1 (6 bases). Per the germline V gene, CDR1 is SGHAT and CDR2 is FQDESV (reference sequence). V lost 5 bases to trimming and J lost 1 base, with 17 bases between them. The CDR3 length is 16 residues. CDR3 amino acids: CASSIGTGIPQETQYC. The CDR3, as DNA: TGTGCCAGCAGCATCGGTACAGGGATTCCCCAAGAGACCCAGTACTGC.

This clonotype was found many times. The rearrangement uses TRBV5-1 and TRBJ1-6; possibly TRBD1 for D (5 bases). The germline V and J ends were trimmed by 4 bases and 3 bases, with 8 bases remaining between them. Germline assignment: CDR1 SGHRS and CDR2 YFSETQ. The CDR3 is made up of 14 amino acids. CDR3 nucleotides: TGCGCCAGCAGCCGGGACGGCTATAATTCACCCCTCCACTTT. Translated: CASSRDGYNSPLHF.

This clonotype was seen many times. The chain uses TRBV12-3 or TRBV12-4 and TRBJ2-2; D is possibly TRBD2 (5 bases). The CDR3 length is 14 residues. Trimming shortened V by 3 bases and J by 4 bases, and 9 bases separated the two germline ends. CDR3 nucleotides: TGTGCCAGCAGTTTGAGCAGCGGCACCGGGGAGCTGTTTTTT. Translating gives CASSLSSGTGELFF.

This clonotype was seen ten or more times. The CDR3 loop reads CASRSDGNQPQHF. Here the CDR3 DNA reads TGTGCCAGCAGGTCGGACGGCAATCAGCCCCAGCATTTT. This sequence joins TRBV2 and TRBJ1-5, with unresolved D. This CDR3 is 13 amino acids long. V lost 6 bases, J lost 2 bases, and 8 bases lay in between. CDR1 SNHLY and CDR2 FYNNEI come from the germline V gene.

This clonotype occurred many times. The chain recombines TRBV20-1 with TRBJ2-7; TRBD1 is a possible D gene (5 bases). V was clipped by 0 bases and J by 0 bases, with 12 bases between them. Germline CDR1 and CDR2: DFQATT and SNEGSKA (reference sequence). The CDR3 runs to 15 residues. The CDR3 spells CSARDDSRSSYEQYF. CDR3 coding DNA: TGCAGTGCTAGAGATGACAGCAGGAGCTCCTACGAGCAGTACTTC.

This clonotype was recorded at least ten times. The chain recombines TRBV2 with TRBJ1-2; D not resolved. The V end was cut by 0 bases, the J end by 2 bases, with 13 bases between. This CDR3 has 16 amino acids. Germline CDR1 and CDR2: SNHLY and FYNNEI. The CDR3 reads CASSEALRARNYGYTF. The CDR3 DNA reads TGTGCCAGCAGTGAAGCGCTTCGTGCCCGAAACTATGGCTACACCTTC.

This clonotype was detected many times. V gene TRBV4-1 combines with J gene TRBJ2-7; 9 nucleotides align to TRBD1. V shed 4 bases, J shed 0 bases, and the junction held 4 bases outside the gene matches. This CDR3 is 15 amino acids long. Germline V gene data show CDR1 as MGHRA and CDR2 as YSYEKL. This CDR3 is CASSRRDRDSYEQYF. CDR3 DNA: TGCGCCAGCAGCCGCCGGGACAGGGACTCCTACGAGCAGTACTTC.

There are many counts of this clonotype. The chain employs TRBV19 and TRBJ1-5, with 7 bases lining up with TRBD1. With V trimmed by 5 bases and J by 3 bases, 7 bases remained unmatched. CDR3 length: 15 residues. Germline assignment: CDR1 LNHDA and CDR2 SQIVND (reference sequence). The CDR3: CASSSVGGLNQPQHF. Written as DNA, the CDR3 is TGTGCCAGTAGTTCAGTAGGGGGCCTCAATCAGCCCCAGCATTTT.

Regarding this clonotype: A read error may be the cause here, since a much bigger clone is one base away. The gene calls are TRBV5-1 and TRBJ2-2; 7 nucleotides agree with TRBD1. There are 15 residues in the CDR3. Trimming cost V 4 bases and J 4 bases; bases outside gene matches: 7. Per the germline V gene, CDR1 is SGHRS and CDR2 is YFSETQ. The CDR3, as DNA: TGCGCCAGCAGCCCCAGACAGGGCCTCACCGGGGAGCTGTTTTTT. Amino acids: CASSPRQGLTGELFF.

A remark on this clonotype: The conserved final phenylalanine or tryptophan is absent from the CDR3, which likely points to a read error. The chain is built from TRBV7-2 and TRBJ2-7; D is undetermined. Per germline, CDR1 SGHTA and CDR2 FQGNSA. The CDR3 runs 13 residues. Trimming cost V 5 bases and J 3 bases, with 11 bases left between them. Written as DNA, the CDR3 is TGTGCCAGCAGCCAACGGGCAGTCTACGAGCAGTACTCC. It encodes CASSQRAVYEQYS.

The table lists this clonotype with many counts. J is TRBJ2-3 and V is TRBV30, with 12 bases fitting TRBD2. Trimming cost V 1 base and J 3 bases; bases outside gene matches: 2. Germline loops: CDR1 GTSNPN, CDR2 SVGIG (reference sequence). The CDR3 extends over 15 amino acids. CDR3 in amino acids: CAWSAGTSGTDTQYF. CDR3 sequence (DNA): TGTGCCTGGAGTGCCGGGACTAGCGGGACAGATACGCAGTATTTT.

In regard to this clonotype: This may be a read error, as it is one base from a much larger clone. J is TRBJ2-1 and V is TRBV27, with 10 positions matching TRBD2. The germline V gene encodes CDR1 MNHEY and CDR2 SMNVEV (reference sequence). The CDR3 totals 16 residues. The CDR3 sequence: CAGSLRLAGSYNEQFF. DNA for the CDR3: TGTGCCGGCAGTTTAAGACTAGCGGGCTCCTACAATGAGCAGTTCTTC.

Comments on this clonotype: A much larger clone lies one base from this, so it may be a read error. J is TRBJ2-7 and V is TRBV12-3 or TRBV12-4; 13 bases fit TRBD2. Trimming at V came to 6 bases and at J to 0 bases, leaving 2 bases not matched to a gene. The CDR3 spans 15 residues. The CDR3 reads CASRGTSGTSYEQYF. CDR3 nucleotides: TGTGCCAGCAGGGGGACTAGCGGGACCTCCTACGAGCAGTACTTC.

Worth noting for this clonotype: With a much larger clone just one base away, this may be a read error. The chain is built from TRBV11-2 and TRBJ2-1; no clear D. CDR1 SGHAT and CDR2 FQNNGV come from the germline V gene. The CDR3 contains 14 residues. The CDR3 region is CASSLGSVDNGQFF. The CDR3 DNA follows: TGTGCCAGCAGCTTGGGTAGTGTCGACAATGGGCAGTTCTTC. Drawing the rest from reference TRBV11-2 and TRBJ2-1, the complete variable domain is EAGVAQSPRYKIIEKRQSVAFWCNPISGHATLYWYQQILGQGPKLLIQFQNNGVVDDSQLPKDRFSAERLKGVDSTLKIQPAKLEDSAVYLCASSLGSVDNGQFFGPGTRLTVL.

This clonotype was detected many times. The V gene is TRBV12-3 or TRBV12-4, the J gene TRBJ2-1, with D tentatively TRBD2 (5 bases). Trimming left V 5 bases short and J 0 bases short, with 17 bases between. This CDR3 spans 17 amino acids. The CDR3 DNA follows: TGTGCCAGCAGTCAAGGACTGGTCCTGAGCTCCTACAATGAGCAGTTCTTC. As protein: CASSQGLVLSSYNEQFF.

The sample holds many counts of this clonotype. V usage is TRBV7-9 and J usage is TRBJ2-4; D gene unclear. In germline, CDR1 is SEHNR, CDR2 FQNEAQ (reference sequence). The CDR3 has 17 amino acids. Trimming took off 10 bases at V and 6 bases at J, with 28 bases between the two ends. The CDR3 loop reads CATTALTGPRTGNIQYF. In DNA, the CDR3 is TGTGCCACGACTGCCTTGACTGGACCTCGGACGGGAAACATTCAGTACTTC.

This clonotype showed up just once. The CDR3 ends on some other residue instead of the conserved phenylalanine or tryptophan, so this is likely a read error. The DNA is left out, because the CDR3 cannot be placed on it with certainty; the CDR3 is given as TCRdb lists it. The CDR3: CASSYGGRLRREFL. This rearrangement joins TRBV6-5 to TRBJ2-1; the tabulated D call, TRBD2, remains unverified against the DNA. From its first to its last residue, the CDR3 has 14 amino acids. Germline V lookup: CDR1 MNHEY, CDR2 SVGAGI.

Details on this clonotype: Possible read error: a much larger clone is one base away. The rearrangement links TRBV19 to TRBJ2-5; D perhaps matches TRBD2 (5 bases). The CDR3 covers 12 residues. The V gene's germline CDR1 is LNHDA and CDR2 SQIVND (reference sequence). The DNA for the CDR3 is TGTGCCGGTAGTTCCGGGGTGGAGGCCCAGTACTTC. This translates into CAGSSGVEAQYF.

In this sample, this clonotype turned up once. A much larger clone lies one base from this, so it may be a read error. The V call is TRBV5-6, the J call TRBJ2-1; D uncertain. Germline CDR1 SGHDT, CDR2 YYEEEE. CDR3 length equals 15 residues. The CDR3 DNA is TGTGCCAGCAGCTCCCGCCTTCTCCACTACAATGAGCAGCTCTTC. Residues: CASSSRLLHYNEQLF.